This T cell receptor (beta chain) derives from a study of CD4 T cell repertoires in COVID-19 (dated by TCRdb to about 2021). About the study as a whole: For cross-reactivity analysis, CFSE-low cells were expanded with IL-2 for nine to eleven days, then relabeled and restimulated with spike proteins from other coronaviruses. The study characterized naturally processed CD4+ T cell responses to SARS-CoV-2 spike and nucleoprotein in COVID-19-recovered individuals, using TCR Vbeta sequencing to assess clonal composition. In a few recovered individuals, the TCR Vbeta repertoire of SARS-CoV-2-reactive T cells was analyzed at the subset level.

Results the study describes overall, beyond this receptor: Two or all three memory subsets shared several of the most expanded SARS-CoV-2-reactive clonotypes, which suggests intraclonal diversification. Between roughly 7 and 25% of SARS-CoV-2 clonotypes were also detected in secondary cultures stimulated with SARS-CoV and/or HKU1 spike, a finding consistent with cross-reactivity.

As regards this clone: No antigen is known for it. Per-base qualities were not stored, and no clone one base away is much larger. The sample has other DNA sequences that encode this CDR3 too.

The junction carries 14 bases between V and J, which are trimmed by 9 bases and 2 bases respectively. The CDR3, from cysteine to phenylalanine, totals 14 residues. The sequence is cut down to CDR3 DNA, 42 bases in frame from base 1. From a lookup of the germline V gene, CDR1 and CDR2 are SNHLY and FYNNEI. Uncultured memory T cell samples were subjected to sequencing directly after ex vivo isolation. CD4+ total memory, central memory, effector memory and circulating T follicular helper cells were isolated from peripheral blood mononuclear cells. The library was prepared using the immunoSEQ multiplex PCR assay. The paper's processing steps were these. The Chao-Jaccard similarity index and the number of shared clonotypes were used to measure repertoire overlap between subsets. The table comes from immuneACCESS by way of TCRdb, which keeps in-frame sequences with V and J called. Part of the clones is missing from these tables; in studies checked, under half for an unresolved V gene and the rest for unknown reasons. V, J and clone size were drawn from that table, and D and trimming were deduced from the DNA. The sample table contains 7,000 to 8,500 clones; only one count was recorded for around 84% of them. About 2% of the sample comes from the top ten.

The material was effector memory CD4+ T cells from blood, obtained before the COVID-19 pandemic. This specimen's cell subset or site label, per the study, means: CD4+ T effector memory cells. The source of this sequence is a human donor who had COVID-19. The sequence joins TRBV2 to TRBJ1-3; perhaps TRBD1 is the D gene, with 6 bases matching. The sequence in DNA is TGTGCCAGTAGGAAGGCAGGGGCTGGAAACACCATATATTTT. Its protein is CASRKAGAGNTIYF. The CDR3 plus the reference TRBV2 and TRBJ1-3 genes for the other parts give the full variable domain: EPEVTQTPSHQVTQMGQEVILRCVPISNHLYFYWYRQILGQKVEFLVSFYNNEISEKSEIFDDQFSVERPDGSNFTLKIRSTKLEDSAMYFCASRKAGAGNTIYFGEGSWLTVV.